The present entry profiles one T cell receptor (beta chain) with its context. The antigen remains unidentified. These data belong to a study of shared clonotypes between healthy human individuals. Whole-study results and caveats: Clonotype sharing among the donors was expected to vary with sequencing depth.

Naivety among CD8 cells was defined by CD45RO negativity and positive CCR7 selection, thereby excluding terminally differentiated effector memory CD45RA+ cells. Assay used: immunoSEQ multiplex PCR; TCRdb lists only in-frame clones, some missing. The table lists 2 million or so clones, over 85% of them singletons. Per germline, CDR1 PRHDT and CDR2 FYEKMQ (reference sequence). V was pared by 4 bases and J by 0 bases, with 11 bases of the junction left unmatched. This CDR3 is 18 amino acids long. This rearrangement joins TRBV13 to TRBJ2-2; 7 bases agree with TRBD2. The source is a man younger than 30 in good health. The sample comprised naive CD8+ T cells sorted from blood. The CDR3 sequence is CASSYSGRDYPNTGELFF. The CDR3 bases are TGTGCCAGCAGCTACTCTGGTAGGGACTACCCGAACACCGGGGAGCTGTTTTTT.